This T cell receptor (beta chain) was retrieved from a study of blood T cell repertoires in COVID-19. Whole-study context: The cDNA or gDNA used as material had been derived from T cells, B-cell-depleted T cells, or PBMCs.

Two negative PCRs, clearance, or symptom resolution were required of recovered Cohort 3 donors. Per the original methods: By means of reference gene primer amplification, nucleated cell counts were estimated. Clones were sequenced by immunoSEQ multiplex PCR, and TCRdb holds only the in-frame ones, with some missing. The V and J calls and the clone size are those of that table, but D and trimming were determined from the DNA. The sample yields about 390,000 clones, roughly 89% seen once. The CDR3 loop spans 17 amino acids. J lost 1 base, V lost 5 bases, and 12 bases had no gene match. Germline-derived CDR1 and CDR2 are LNHNV and YYDKDF (reference sequence).

The receptor comes from a woman aged 50 to 60 who had recovered from COVID-19. J is TRBJ2-7 and V is TRBV15, with TRBD1 matching over 9 bases. The sequenced material came from PBMCs or T cells enriched from blood (not recorded which). CDR3 region: CATSLTSGTGTSYEQYF. The CDR3 nucleotides read TGTGCCACCAGCCTTACTTCCGGGACAGGGACTTCCTACGAGCAGTACTTC.